Listed here is a single T cell receptor (beta chain). Germline V gene data show CDR1 as SEHNR and CDR2 as FQNEAQ (reference sequence). CDR3 length: 16 amino acids. V lost 3 bases, J lost 6 bases, and 10 bases stayed unmatched. These data come from a study of shared T cell receptors in the human thymus. Generated by immunoSEQ multiplex PCR, the TCRdb table keeps only in-frame clones and is missing some. Of more than 550,000 clones listed, 70% to 90% are singletons. These data were also filed under a second study, of human thymus T cells. That work adds: It was healthy Finnish infants having corrective surgery for congenital heart defects who were the donors.

The sample comprised thymocytes. The chain employs TRBV7-9 and TRBJ2-1; 8 bases fit TRBD1. This TCR derives from a boy in the first two years of life with a congenital heart defect. The CDR3 nucleotides are TGTGCCAGCAGCTTGCCAAACGGGACAGGATTCAATGAGCAGTTCTTC. Encoded protein: CASSLPNGTGFNEQFF. Full variable domain (outside the CDR3, taken from reference TRBV7-9 and TRBJ2-1): DTGVSQNPRHKITKRGQNVTFRCDPISEHNRLYWYRQTLGQGPEFLTYFQNEAQLEKSRLLSDRFSAERPKGSFSTLEIQRTEQGDSAMYLCASSLPNGTGFNEQFFGPGTRLTVL.